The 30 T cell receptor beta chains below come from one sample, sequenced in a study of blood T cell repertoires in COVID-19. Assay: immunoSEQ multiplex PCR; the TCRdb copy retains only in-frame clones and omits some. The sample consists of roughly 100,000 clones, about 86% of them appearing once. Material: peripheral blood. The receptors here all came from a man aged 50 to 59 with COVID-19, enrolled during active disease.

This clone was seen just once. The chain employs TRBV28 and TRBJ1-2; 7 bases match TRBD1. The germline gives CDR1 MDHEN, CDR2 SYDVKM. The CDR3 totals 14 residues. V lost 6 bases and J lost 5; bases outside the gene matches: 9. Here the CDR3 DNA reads TGTGCCAGCAGCTCGGGACAGCGAACTTATGGCTACACCTTC. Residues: CASSSGQRTYGYTF.

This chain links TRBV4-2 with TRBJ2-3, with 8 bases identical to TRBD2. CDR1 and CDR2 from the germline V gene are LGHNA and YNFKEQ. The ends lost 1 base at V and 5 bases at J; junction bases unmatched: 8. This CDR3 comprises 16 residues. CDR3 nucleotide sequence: TGTGCCAGCAGCCAAGTATCGGCTAGCGGGTTAGATACGCAGTATTTT. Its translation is CASSQVSASGLDTQYF.

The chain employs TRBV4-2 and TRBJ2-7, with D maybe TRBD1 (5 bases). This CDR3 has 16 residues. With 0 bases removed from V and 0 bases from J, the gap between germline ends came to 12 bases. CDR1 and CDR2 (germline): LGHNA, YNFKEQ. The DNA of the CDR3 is TGTGCCAGCAGCCAAGATTATACGACAGCCTCCTACGAGCAGTACTTC. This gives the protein CASSQDYTTASYEQYF.

The CDR3, as DNA: TGTGCCAGTAGTATTCAGACAGGCCGAGGTAACTATGGCTACACCTTC. Translation: CASSIQTGRGNYGYTF. This chain connects TRBV19 to TRBJ1-2; D is possibly TRBD1 (6 bases). Germline CDR1 is LNHDA and CDR2 is SQIVND (reference sequence). There are 16 residues in the CDR3. With 3 bases removed from V and 1 base from J, the gap between germline ends came to 15 bases.

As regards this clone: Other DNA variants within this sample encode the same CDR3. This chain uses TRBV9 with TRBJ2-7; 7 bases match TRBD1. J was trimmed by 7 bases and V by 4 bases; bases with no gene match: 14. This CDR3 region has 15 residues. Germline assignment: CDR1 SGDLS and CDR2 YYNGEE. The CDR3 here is CASSPTADRAGEQYF. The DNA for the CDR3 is TGTGCCAGCAGCCCGACGGCCGACAGGGCAGGGGAGCAGTACTTC.

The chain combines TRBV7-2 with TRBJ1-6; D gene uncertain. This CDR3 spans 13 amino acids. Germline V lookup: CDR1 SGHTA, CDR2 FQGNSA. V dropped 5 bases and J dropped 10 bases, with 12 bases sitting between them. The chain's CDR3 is CASSLSRESPLHF. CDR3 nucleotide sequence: TGTGCCAGCAGCCTTAGCCGGGAGTCACCCCTCCACTTT.

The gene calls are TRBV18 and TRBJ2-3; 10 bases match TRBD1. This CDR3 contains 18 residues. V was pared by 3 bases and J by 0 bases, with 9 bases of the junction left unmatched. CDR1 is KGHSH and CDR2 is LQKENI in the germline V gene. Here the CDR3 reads CASSPNPGTGVSTDTQYF. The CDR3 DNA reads TGTGCCAGCTCACCTAACCCCGGGACAGGGGTGAGCACAGATACGCAGTATTTT.

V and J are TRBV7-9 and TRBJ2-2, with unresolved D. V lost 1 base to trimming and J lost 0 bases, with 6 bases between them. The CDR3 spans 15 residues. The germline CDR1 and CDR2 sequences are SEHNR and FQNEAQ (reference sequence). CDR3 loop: CASSLVLSNTGELFF. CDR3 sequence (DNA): TGTGCCAGCAGCTTAGTACTGTCGAACACCGGGGAGCTGTTTTTT.

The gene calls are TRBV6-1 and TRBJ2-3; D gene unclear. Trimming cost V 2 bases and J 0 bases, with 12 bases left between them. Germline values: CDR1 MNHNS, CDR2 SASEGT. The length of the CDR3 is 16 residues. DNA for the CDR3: TGTGCCAGCAGTGAAATACTGAACCCTAGCACAGATACGCAGTATTTT. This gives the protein CASSEILNPSTDTQYF.

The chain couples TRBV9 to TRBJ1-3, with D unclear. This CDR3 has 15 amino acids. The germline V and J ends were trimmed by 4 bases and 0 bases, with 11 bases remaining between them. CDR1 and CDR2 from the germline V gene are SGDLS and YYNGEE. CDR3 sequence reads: CASSPSGISGNTIYF. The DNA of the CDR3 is TGTGCCAGCAGCCCCTCAGGAATCTCTGGAAACACCATATATTTT.

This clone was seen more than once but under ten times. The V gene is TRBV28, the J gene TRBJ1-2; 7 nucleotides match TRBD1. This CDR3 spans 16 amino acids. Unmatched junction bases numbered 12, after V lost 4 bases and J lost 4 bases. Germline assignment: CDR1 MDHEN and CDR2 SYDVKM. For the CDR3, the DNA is TGTGCCAGCAGTTCATTTTTACAGGGGTCGGGCTATGGCTACACCTTC. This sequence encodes CASSSFLQGSGYGYTF.

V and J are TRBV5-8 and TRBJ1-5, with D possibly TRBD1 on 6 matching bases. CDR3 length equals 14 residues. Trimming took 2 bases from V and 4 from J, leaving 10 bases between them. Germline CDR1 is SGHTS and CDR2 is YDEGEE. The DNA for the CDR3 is TGTGCCAGCAGCTTACAGGGCTATAATCAGCCCCAGCATTTT. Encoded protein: CASSLQGYNQPQHF.

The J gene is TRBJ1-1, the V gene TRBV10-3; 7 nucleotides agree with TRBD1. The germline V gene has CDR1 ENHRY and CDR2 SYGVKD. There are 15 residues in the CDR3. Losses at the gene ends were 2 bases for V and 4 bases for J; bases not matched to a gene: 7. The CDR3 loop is CAISEADRVTTEAFF. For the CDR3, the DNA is TGTGCCATCAGTGAGGCAGACAGGGTGACCACTGAAGCTTTCTTT.

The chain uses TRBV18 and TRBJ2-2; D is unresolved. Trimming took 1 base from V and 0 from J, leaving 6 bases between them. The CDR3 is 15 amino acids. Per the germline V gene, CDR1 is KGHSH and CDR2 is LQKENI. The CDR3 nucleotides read TGTGCCAGCTCACCACAGAGAGCGAACACCGGGGAGCTGTTTTTT. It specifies CASSPQRANTGELFF.

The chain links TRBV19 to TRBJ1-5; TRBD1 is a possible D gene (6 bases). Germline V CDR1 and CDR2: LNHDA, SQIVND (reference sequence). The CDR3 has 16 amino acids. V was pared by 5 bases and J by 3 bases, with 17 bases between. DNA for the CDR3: TGTGCCAGTAGTGGGCGACGGTCAGGGGTCAATCAGCCCCAGCATTTT. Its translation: CASSGRRSGVNQPQHF.

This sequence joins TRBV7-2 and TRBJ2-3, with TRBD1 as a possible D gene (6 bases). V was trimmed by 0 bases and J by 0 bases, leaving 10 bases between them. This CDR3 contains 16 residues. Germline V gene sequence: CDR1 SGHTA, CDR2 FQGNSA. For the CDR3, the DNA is TGTGCCAGCAGCTTAGCGTTGGACAGCAGCACAGATACGCAGTATTTT. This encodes CASSLALDSSTDTQYF. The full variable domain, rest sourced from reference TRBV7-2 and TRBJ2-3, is GAGVSQSPSNKVTEKGKDVELRCDPISGHTALYWYRQSLGQGLEFLIYFQGNSAPDKSGLPSDRFSAERTGGSVSTLTIQRTQQEDSAVYLCASSLALDSSTDTQYFGPGTRLTVL.

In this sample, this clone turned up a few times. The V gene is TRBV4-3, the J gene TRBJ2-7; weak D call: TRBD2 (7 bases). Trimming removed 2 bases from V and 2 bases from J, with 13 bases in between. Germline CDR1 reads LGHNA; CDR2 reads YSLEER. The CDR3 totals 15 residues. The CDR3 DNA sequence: TGCGCCAGCAGCCAATTCTGGGAGGGGGCCTACGAGCAGTACTTC. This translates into CASSQFWEGAYEQYF.

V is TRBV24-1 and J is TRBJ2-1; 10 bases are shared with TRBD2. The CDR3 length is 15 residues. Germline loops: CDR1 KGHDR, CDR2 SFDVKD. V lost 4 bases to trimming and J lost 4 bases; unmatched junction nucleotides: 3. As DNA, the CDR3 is TGTGCCACCAGTGACGGACTAGCGGTGTACAATGAGCAGTTCTTC. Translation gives CATSDGLAVYNEQFF.

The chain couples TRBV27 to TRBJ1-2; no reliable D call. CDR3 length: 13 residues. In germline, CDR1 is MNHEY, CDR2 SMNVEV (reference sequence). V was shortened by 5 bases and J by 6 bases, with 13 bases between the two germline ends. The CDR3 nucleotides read TGTGCCAGCAGTCCGCTGGTCGGGGATGGCTACACCTTC. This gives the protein CASSPLVGDGYTF.

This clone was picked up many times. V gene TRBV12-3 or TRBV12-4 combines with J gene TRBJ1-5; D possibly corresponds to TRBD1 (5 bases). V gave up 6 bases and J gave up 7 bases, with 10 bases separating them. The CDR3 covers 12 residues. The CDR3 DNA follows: TGTGCCAGCAGGCAGGGTTACCAGCCCCAGCATTTT. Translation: CASRQGYQPQHF.

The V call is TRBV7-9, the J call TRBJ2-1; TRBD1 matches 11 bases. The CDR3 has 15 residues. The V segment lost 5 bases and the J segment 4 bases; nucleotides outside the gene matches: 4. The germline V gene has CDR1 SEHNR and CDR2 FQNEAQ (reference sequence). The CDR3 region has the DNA TGTGCCAGCAGCCACGGACAGGGGGCATACAATGAGCAGTTCTTC. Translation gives CASSHGQGAYNEQFF.

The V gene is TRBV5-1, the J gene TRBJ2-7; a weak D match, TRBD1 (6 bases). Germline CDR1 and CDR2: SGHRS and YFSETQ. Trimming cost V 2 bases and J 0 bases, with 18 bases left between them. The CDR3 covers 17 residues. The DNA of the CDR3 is TGCGCCAGCAGCTTCCCTGCAGGGGCGAGGAGCTCCTACGAGCAGTACTTC. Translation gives CASSFPAGARSSYEQYF.

CDR3 DNA sequence: TGCGCCAGCAGCTTGACAGGACCTCCGAACACTGAAGCTTTCTTT. The encoded protein is CASSLTGPPNTEAFF. This chain links TRBV5-1 with TRBJ1-1, with D perhaps matching TRBD1 (5 bases). The V end lost 1 base, the J end lost 1 base, and 11 bases lay between the germline ends. Germline CDR1 is SGHRS and CDR2 is YFSETQ. The CDR3 is 15 residues long. The full variable domain, its missing parts supplied by reference TRBV5-1 and TRBJ1-1, is KAGVTQTPRYLIKTRGQQVTLSCSPISGHRSVSWYQQTPGQGLQFLFEYFSETQRNKGNFPGRFSGRQFSNSRSEMNVSTLELGDSALYLCASSLTGPPNTEAFFGQGTRLTVV.

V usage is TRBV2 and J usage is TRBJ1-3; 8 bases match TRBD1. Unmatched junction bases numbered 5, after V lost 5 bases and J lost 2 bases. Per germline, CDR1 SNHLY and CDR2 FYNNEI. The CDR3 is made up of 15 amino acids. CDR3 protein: CASSREQGAGNTIYF. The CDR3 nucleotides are TGTGCCAGCAGTAGGGAACAGGGGGCTGGAAACACCATATATTTT.

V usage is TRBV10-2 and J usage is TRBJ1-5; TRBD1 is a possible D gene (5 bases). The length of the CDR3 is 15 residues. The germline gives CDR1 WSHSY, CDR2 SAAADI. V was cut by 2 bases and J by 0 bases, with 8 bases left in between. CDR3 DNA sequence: TGCGCCAGCAGTGAGGGGGCAATTAGCAATCAGCCCCAGCATTTT. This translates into CASSEGAISNQPQHF.

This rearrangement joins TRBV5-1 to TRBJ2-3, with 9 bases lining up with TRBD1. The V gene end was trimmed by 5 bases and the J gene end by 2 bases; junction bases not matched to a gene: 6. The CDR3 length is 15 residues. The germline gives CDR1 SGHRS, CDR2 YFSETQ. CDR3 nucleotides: TGCGCCAGCAGTCCCGGGACAGGGCACACAGATACGCAGTATTTT. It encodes CASSPGTGHTDTQYF. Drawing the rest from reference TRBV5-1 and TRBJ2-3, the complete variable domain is KAGVTQTPRYLIKTRGQQVTLSCSPISGHRSVSWYQQTPGQGLQFLFEYFSETQRNKGNFPGRFSGRQFSNSRSEMNVSTLELGDSALYLCASSPGTGHTDTQYFGPGTRLTVL.

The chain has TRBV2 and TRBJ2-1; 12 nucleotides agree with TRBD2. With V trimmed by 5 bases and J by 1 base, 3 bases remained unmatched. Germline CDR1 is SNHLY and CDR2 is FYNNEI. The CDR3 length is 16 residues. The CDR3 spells CASSRLAGVSYNEQFF. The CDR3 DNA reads TGTGCCAGCAGTCGACTAGCGGGGGTATCCTACAATGAGCAGTTCTTC.

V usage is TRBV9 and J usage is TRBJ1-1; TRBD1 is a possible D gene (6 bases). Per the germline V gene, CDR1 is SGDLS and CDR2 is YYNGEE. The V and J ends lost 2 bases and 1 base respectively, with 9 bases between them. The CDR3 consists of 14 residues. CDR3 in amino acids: CASSVQTGNTEAFF. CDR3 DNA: TGTGCCAGCAGCGTTCAGACAGGGAACACTGAAGCTTTCTTT.

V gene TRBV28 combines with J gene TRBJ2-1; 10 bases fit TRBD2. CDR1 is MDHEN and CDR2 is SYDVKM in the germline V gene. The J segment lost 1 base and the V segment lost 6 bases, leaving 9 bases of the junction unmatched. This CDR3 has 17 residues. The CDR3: CASSRISGGASYNEQFF. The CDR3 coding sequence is TGTGCCAGCAGCCGAATAAGCGGGGGGGCATCCTACAATGAGCAGTTCTTC.

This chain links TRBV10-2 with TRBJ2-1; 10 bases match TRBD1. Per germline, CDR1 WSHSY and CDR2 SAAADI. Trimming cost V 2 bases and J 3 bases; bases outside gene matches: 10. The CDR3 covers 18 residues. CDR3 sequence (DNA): TGCGCCAGCAGTGAGCCCAGCGGGACAGGGGTCCTCTACAATGAGCAGTTCTTC. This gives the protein CASSEPSGTGVLYNEQFF.